This T cell receptor beta chain is from a study of T-cell memory formation after mild COVID-19. Worth noting for this clonotype: A junction end diverges from the germline sequence, so it may reflect a read error.

From germline, CDR1 is SEHNR and CDR2 FQNEAQ (reference sequence). CDR3 length: 16 amino acids. Each CDR3 protein gets one entry after TCRdb re-called the 5' RACE reads with MiXCR. The sample shows about 620,000 distinct CDR3 sequences, 18% of them seen only once. The source material was PBMCs or a T cell subset sorted from them (not recorded which). V gene TRBV7-9 combines with J gene TRBJ2-2; 8 nucleotides line up with TRBD1. The receptor was isolated from an adult woman who had mild COVID-19 (a few samples of this study predate the infection). Cell type and time point are not known. The CDR3 nucleotides are TGTGCCAGCAGCCCTGGCCAGGGGGCCCTCACCGGGGAGCTGTTATTT. It yields the protein CASSPGQGALTGELLF.